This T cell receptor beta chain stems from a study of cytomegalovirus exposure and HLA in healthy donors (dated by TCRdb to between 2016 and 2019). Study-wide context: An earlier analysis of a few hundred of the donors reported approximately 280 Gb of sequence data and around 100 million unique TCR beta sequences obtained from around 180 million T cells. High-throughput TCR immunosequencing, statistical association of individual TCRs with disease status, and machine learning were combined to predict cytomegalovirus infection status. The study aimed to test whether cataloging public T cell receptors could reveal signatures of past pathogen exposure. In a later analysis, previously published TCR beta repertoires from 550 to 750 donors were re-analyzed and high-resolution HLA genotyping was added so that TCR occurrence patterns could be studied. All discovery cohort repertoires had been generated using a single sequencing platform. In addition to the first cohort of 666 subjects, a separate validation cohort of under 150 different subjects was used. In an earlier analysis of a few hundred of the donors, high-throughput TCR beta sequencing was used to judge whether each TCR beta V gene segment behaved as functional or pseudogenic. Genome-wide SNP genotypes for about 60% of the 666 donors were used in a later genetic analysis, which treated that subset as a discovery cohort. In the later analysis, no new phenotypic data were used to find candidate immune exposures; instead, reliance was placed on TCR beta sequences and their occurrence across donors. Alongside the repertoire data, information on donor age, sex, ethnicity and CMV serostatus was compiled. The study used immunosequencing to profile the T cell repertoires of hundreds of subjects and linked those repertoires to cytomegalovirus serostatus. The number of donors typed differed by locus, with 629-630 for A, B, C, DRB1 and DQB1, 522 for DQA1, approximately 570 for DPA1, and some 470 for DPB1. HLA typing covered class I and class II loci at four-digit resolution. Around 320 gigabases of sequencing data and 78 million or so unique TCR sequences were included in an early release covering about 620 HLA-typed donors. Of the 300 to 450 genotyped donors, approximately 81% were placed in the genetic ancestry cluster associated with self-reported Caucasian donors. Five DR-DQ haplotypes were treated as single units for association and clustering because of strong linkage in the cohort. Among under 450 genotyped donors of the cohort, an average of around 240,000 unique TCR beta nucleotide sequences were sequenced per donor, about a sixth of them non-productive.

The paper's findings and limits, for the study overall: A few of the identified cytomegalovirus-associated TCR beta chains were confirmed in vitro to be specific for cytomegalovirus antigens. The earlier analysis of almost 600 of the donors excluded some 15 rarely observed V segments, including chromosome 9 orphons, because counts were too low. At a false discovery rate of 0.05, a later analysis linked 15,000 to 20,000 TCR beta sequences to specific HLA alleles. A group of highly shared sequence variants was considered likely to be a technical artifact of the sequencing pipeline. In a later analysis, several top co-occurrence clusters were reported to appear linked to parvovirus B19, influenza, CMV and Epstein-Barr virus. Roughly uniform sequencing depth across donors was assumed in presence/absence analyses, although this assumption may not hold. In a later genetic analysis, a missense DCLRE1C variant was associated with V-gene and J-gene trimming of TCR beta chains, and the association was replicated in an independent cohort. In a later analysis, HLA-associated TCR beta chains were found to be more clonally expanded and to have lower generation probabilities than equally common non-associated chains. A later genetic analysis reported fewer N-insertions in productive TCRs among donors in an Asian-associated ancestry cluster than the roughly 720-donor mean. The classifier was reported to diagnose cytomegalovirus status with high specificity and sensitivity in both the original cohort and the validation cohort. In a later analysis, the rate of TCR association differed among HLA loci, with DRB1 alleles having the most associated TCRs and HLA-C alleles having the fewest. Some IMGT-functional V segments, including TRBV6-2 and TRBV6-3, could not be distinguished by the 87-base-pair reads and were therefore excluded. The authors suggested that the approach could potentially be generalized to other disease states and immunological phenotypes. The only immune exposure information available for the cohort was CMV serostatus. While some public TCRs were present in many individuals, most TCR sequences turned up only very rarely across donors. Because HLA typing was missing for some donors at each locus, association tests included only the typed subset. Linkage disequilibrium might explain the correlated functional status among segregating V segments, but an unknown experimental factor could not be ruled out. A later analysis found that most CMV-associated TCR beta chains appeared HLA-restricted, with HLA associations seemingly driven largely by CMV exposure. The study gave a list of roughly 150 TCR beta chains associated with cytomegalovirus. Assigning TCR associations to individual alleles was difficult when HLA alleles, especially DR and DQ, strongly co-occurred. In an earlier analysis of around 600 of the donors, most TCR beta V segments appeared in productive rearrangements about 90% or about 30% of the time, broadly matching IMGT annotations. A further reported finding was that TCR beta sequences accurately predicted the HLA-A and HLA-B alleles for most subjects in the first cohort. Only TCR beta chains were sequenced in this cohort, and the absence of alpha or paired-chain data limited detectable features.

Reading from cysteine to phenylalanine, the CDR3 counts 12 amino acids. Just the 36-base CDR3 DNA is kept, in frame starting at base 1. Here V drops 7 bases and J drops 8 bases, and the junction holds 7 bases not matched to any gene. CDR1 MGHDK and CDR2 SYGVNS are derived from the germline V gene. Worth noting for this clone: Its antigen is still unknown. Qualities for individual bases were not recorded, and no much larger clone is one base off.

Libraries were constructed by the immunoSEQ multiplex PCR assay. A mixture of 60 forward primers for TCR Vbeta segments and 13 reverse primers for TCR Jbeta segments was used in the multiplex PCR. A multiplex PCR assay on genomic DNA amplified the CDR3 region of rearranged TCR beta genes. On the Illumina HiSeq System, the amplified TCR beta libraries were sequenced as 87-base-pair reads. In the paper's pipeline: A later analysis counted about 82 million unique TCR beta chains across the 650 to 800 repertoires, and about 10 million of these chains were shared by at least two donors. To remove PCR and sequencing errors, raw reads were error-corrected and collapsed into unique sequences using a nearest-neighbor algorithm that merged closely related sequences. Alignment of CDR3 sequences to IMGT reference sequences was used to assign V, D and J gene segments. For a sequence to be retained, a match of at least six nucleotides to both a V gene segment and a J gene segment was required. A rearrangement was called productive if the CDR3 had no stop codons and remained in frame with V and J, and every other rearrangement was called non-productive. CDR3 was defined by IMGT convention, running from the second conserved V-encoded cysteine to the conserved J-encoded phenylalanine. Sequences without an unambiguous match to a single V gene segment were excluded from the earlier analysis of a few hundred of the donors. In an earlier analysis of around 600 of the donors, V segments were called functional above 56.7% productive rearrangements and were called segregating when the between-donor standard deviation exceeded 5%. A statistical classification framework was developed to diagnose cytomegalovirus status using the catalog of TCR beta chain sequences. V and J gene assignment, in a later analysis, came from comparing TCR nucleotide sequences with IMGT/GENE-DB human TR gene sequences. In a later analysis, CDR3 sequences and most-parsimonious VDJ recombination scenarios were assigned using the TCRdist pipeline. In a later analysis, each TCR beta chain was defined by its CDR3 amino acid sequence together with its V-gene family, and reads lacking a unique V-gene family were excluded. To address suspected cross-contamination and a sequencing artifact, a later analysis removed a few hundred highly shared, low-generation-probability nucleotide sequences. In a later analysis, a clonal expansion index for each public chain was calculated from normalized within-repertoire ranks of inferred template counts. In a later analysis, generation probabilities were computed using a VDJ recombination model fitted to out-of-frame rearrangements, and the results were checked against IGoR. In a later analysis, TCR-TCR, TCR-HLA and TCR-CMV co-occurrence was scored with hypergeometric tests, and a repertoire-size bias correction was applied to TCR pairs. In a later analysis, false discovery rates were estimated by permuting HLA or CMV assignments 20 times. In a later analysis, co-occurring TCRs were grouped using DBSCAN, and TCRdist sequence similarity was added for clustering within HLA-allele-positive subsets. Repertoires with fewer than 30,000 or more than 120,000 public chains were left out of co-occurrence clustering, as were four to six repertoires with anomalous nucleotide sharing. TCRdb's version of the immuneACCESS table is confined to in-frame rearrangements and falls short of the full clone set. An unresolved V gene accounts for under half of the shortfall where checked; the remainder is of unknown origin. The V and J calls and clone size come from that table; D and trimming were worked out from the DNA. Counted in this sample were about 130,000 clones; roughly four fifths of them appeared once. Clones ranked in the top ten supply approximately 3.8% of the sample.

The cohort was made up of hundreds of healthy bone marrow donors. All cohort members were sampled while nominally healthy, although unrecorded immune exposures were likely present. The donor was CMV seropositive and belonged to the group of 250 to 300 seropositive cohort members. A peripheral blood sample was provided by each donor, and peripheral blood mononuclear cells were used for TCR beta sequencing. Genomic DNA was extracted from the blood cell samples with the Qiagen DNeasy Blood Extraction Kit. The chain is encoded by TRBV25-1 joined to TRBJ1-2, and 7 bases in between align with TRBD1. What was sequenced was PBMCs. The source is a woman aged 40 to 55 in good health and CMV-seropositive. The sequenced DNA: TGTGCCAGCAACGGGAGGGGGCGAGGCTACACCTTC. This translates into CASNGRGRGYTF.